The 21 T cell receptor beta chains presented below share a single source sample, sequenced in a study of blood T cell repertoires in COVID-19. The table came from immunoSEQ multiplex PCR; TCRdb's copy has only in-frame clones and leaves some out. The data show roughly 180,000 clones, around four fifths seen once. The sample taken for sequencing was PBMCs or T cells enriched from blood (not recorded which). These receptors were taken from a woman aged 50 to 60 in a cohort exposed to, infected with or recovered from COVID-19 (not recorded which).

The chain has TRBV7-2 and TRBJ2-7, with 9 bases fitting TRBD1. With 5 bases clipped from V and 6 bases from J, the junction kept 8 bases outside the gene matches. CDR3 length equals 14 residues. The germline CDR1 and CDR2 sequences are SGHTA and FQGNSA. CDR3 DNA: TGTGCCAGCAGCCTCTGGGACAGGGCAGGCGAGCAGTACTTC. As protein: CASSLWDRAGEQYF.

This chain connects TRBV29-1 to TRBJ1-2, with TRBD1 as a possible D gene (5 bases). V dropped 6 bases and J dropped 2 bases, with 19 bases sitting between them. Per the germline V gene, CDR1 is SQVTM and CDR2 is ANQGSEA. The CDR3 runs 15 residues. The CDR3, as DNA: TGCAGCGTGTGGGAATTCAGGGTACCCAACTATGGCTACACCTTC. This translates into CSVWEFRVPNYGYTF.

V is TRBV9 and J is TRBJ2-3; 8 bases are shared with TRBD1. Germline V CDR1 and CDR2: SGDLS, YYNGEE. The CDR3 contains 15 residues. Losses at the gene ends were 0 bases for V and 3 bases for J; bases not matched to a gene: 3. The CDR3 here is CASSVVQGGTDTQYF. DNA for the CDR3: TGTGCCAGCAGCGTAGTACAGGGGGGAACAGATACGCAGTATTTT.

This sequence joins TRBV4-2 and TRBJ2-7; D is possibly TRBD2 (5 bases). V was pared by 0 bases and J by 6 bases, with 15 bases between. The CDR3 spans 15 residues. Germline V gives CDR1 LGHNA, CDR2 YNFKEQ. CDR3 residues: CASSQEGGSLGEQYF. The DNA for the CDR3 is TGTGCCAGCAGCCAAGAAGGAGGCAGTCTCGGCGAGCAGTACTTC.

The chain joins TRBV5-6 to TRBJ1-2; D is perhaps TRBD1 (5 bases). Germline CDR1 SGHDT, CDR2 YYEEEE. Trimming took 1 base from V and 3 from J, leaving 7 bases between them. This CDR3 is 13 amino acids long. CDR3 in DNA: TGTGCCAGCAGCTTGCACAGGTACTATGGCTACACCTTC. Its protein is CASSLHRYYGYTF.

The table lists this clone with a few counts. J is TRBJ1-5 and V is TRBV7-9; D is unclear. The V end was cut by 1 base, the J end by 6 bases, with 4 bases between. This CDR3 has 12 residues. Germline V gene sequence: CDR1 SEHNR, CDR2 FQNEAQ (reference sequence). CDR3 nucleotide sequence: TGTGCCAGCAGCTTAGACTTTCAGCCCCAGCATTTT. Encoded protein: CASSLDFQPQHF.

The rearrangement uses TRBV14 and TRBJ1-6; D perhaps matches TRBD1 (5 bases). The CDR3 length is 14 residues. CDR1 is SGHDN, CDR2 FVKESK, per germline. With 2 bases removed from V and 8 bases from J, the gap between germline ends came to 10 bases. The chain's CDR3 is CASSQRGVDSPLHF. The CDR3 DNA sequence: TGTGCCAGCAGCCAACGGGGGGTAGATTCACCCCTCCACTTT.

The chain carries TRBV6-5 and TRBJ1-4; D is ambiguous. Germline assignment: CDR1 MNHEY and CDR2 SVGAGI. Deletions cut 0 bases from V and 4 bases from J, with 6 bases between. The CDR3 loop spans 14 amino acids. CDR3 sequence (DNA): TGTGCCAGCAGTTACTCGATCGGTAATGAAAAACTGTTTTTT. Its translation is CASSYSIGNEKLFF.

The table lists this clone with a few counts. J is TRBJ1-5 and V is TRBV6-5, with 8 bases lining up with TRBD1. Germline CDR1 MNHEY, CDR2 SVGAGI. J lost 0 bases, V lost 4 bases, and 5 bases had no gene match. The CDR3 has 16 residues. This CDR3 reads CASSSRGLDSNQPQHF. In DNA form, the CDR3 reads TGTGCCAGCAGTTCCAGGGGGCTGGATAGCAATCAGCCCCAGCATTTT.

Notes on this clone: The same CDR3 also results from other DNA sequences found in this sample. The chain has TRBV18 and TRBJ1-4; TRBD1 aligns across 8 bases. CDR1 KGHSH and CDR2 LQKENI come from the germline V gene. CDR3 length equals 14 residues. The junction had 3 bases not matched to a gene; V was cut back by 2 bases and J by 7 bases. The DNA of the CDR3 is TGTGCCAGCTCACCAGGACAGGGAGGTGAAAAACTGTTTTTT. This gives the protein CASSPGQGGEKLFF. Using reference TRBV18 and TRBJ1-4 for the parts outside the CDR3, the full variable domain is NAGVMQNPRHLVRRRGQEARLRCSPMKGHSHVYWYRQLPEEGLKFMVYLQKENIIDESGMPKERFSAEFPKEGPSILRIQQVVRGDSAAYFCASSPGQGGEKLFFGSGTQLSVL.

This clone was counted ten times or more. The rearrangement links TRBV7-9 to TRBJ1-4; D call uncertain. Germline V gene data show CDR1 as SEHNR and CDR2 as FQNEAQ (reference sequence). The V and J ends lost 1 base and 5 bases respectively, with 11 bases between them. CDR3 length: 15 residues. CDR3: CASSLGAVANEKLFF. The CDR3 coding sequence is TGTGCCAGCAGCTTAGGGGCCGTCGCCAATGAAAAACTGTTTTTT. Full variable domain (rest looked up from reference TRBV7-9 and TRBJ1-4): DTGVSQNPRHKITKRGQNVTFRCDPISEHNRLYWYRQTLGQGPEFLTYFQNEAQLEKSRLLSDRFSAERPKGSFSTLEIQRTEQGDSAMYLCASSLGAVANEKLFFGSGTQLSVL.

V is TRBV5-1 and J is TRBJ1-2; 7 bases line up with TRBD1. CDR3 length: 14 amino acids. Trimming removed 7 bases from V and 7 bases from J; junction bases left unmatched: 13. CDR1 is SGHRS and CDR2 is YFSETQ in the germline V gene. CDR3 sequence reads: CASASSTGSFGYTF. In DNA, the CDR3 is TGCGCCAGCGCTTCATCGACAGGGTCTTTTGGCTACACCTTC.

The chain couples TRBV5-1 to TRBJ2-7; D call uncertain. CDR3 size: 12 residues. The V gene's germline CDR1 is SGHRS and CDR2 YFSETQ. Trimming took off 0 bases at V and 6 bases at J, with 7 bases between the two ends. Here the CDR3 reads CASSLGAGEQYF. CDR3 DNA: TGCGCCAGCAGCTTGGGAGCCGGCGAGCAGTACTTC.

The chain couples TRBV25-1 to TRBJ2-7; tentative D call: TRBD1 (6 bases). Germline lookup yields CDR1 MGHDK and CDR2 SYGVNS. V was cut by 6 bases and J by 1 base, with 16 bases left in between. This CDR3 comprises 15 residues. This chain's CDR3 is CASSTRQARSYEQYF. The CDR3 DNA sequence: TGTGCCAGCAGCACAAGACAGGCGAGGTCCTACGAGCAGTACTTC.

V gene TRBV28 combines with J gene TRBJ2-7; no clear D. The germline gives CDR1 MDHEN, CDR2 SYDVKM. The CDR3 spans 13 residues. V was trimmed by 8 bases and J by 2 bases, leaving 13 bases between them. The CDR3 DNA is TGTGCCAGCGCTAAAGAACAGCCCTACGAGCAGTACTTC. Amino acid sequence: CASAKEQPYEQYF.

V is TRBV19 and J is TRBJ1-5, with 10 bases fitting TRBD1. There are 14 residues in the CDR3. Unmatched junction bases numbered 8, after V lost 8 bases and J lost 7 bases. From germline, CDR1 is LNHDA and CDR2 SQIVND (reference sequence). CDR3 in DNA: TGTGCCAGTGAAGATGACAGGGGGCAGCAGCCCCAGCATTTT. Protein product: CASEDDRGQQPQHF.

The chain recombines TRBV7-6 with TRBJ2-1, with D possibly matching TRBD1 (5 bases). V dropped 5 bases and J dropped 3 bases, with 14 bases sitting between them. The germline V gene encodes CDR1 SGHVS and CDR2 FNYEAQ. The CDR3 length is 15 residues. The CDR3 sequence is CASSPGGADYNEQFF. DNA of the CDR3: TGTGCCAGCAGCCCGGGTGGGGCGGACTACAATGAGCAGTTCTTC.

The chain uses TRBV29-1 and TRBJ2-7; tentative D call: TRBD1 (6 bases). This CDR3 has 13 amino acids. Germline V lookup: CDR1 SQVTM, CDR2 ANQGSEA. The V gene lost 6 bases and the J gene lost 3 bases, with 15 bases spanning the gap. CDR3 DNA sequence: TGCAGCGTCGGGCAGGGGATTCGCTACGAGCAGTACTTC. Amino acids: CSVGQGIRYEQYF.

This clone has just a few counts. This chain joins TRBV9 and TRBJ1-6; 8 bases are a match to TRBD1. Germline CDR1 reads SGDLS; CDR2 reads YYNGEE. J lost 1 base, V lost 3 bases, and 6 bases had no gene match. The CDR3 sequence is 17 residues long. The CDR3, as DNA: TGTGCCAGCAGCGGCTCAGGGGGCTTGTCCTATAATTCACCCCTCCACTTT. It encodes CASSGSGGLSYNSPLHF.

The chain links TRBV4-3 to TRBJ2-1; 8 bases map to TRBD1. Germline V gene lookup returns CDR1 LGHNA and CDR2 YSLEER. After removal of 0 bases from V and 1 base from J, the junction contained 2 bases not matched to a gene. The CDR3 consists of 16 residues. CDR3 protein: CASSQETGGSYNEQFF. The CDR3 DNA is TGCGCCAGCAGCCAAGAAACAGGGGGGTCCTACAATGAGCAGTTCTTC.

V usage is TRBV27 and J usage is TRBJ1-5; D possibly corresponds to TRBD1 (6 bases). Germline lookup yields CDR1 MNHEY and CDR2 SMNVEV (reference sequence). The V end lost 4 bases, the J end lost 5 bases, and 15 bases lay between the germline ends. The CDR3 sequence is 15 residues long. The CDR3 sequence is CASSSSSRGDQPQHF. CDR3 nucleotide sequence: TGTGCCAGCAGTTCCTCGAGCAGGGGCGATCAGCCCCAGCATTTT.